This passage covers 28 T cell receptor beta chains from one sample sequenced in a study of cytomegalovirus exposure and HLA in healthy donors. Primers included in the PCR were 60 Vbeta and 13 Jbeta primers. Assay: immunoSEQ multiplex PCR; the TCRdb copy retains only in-frame clones and omits some. The sample includes approximately 100,000 clones, approximately 79% of them seen just once. The specimen was PBMCs. The receptors shown here come from a middle-aged woman in good health and CMV-seronegative.

The chain is built from TRBV7-2 and TRBJ2-2, with D perhaps TRBD2 (5 bases). The CDR3 has 15 residues. Trimming took off 4 bases at V and 1 base at J, with 10 bases between the two ends. Germline lookup yields CDR1 SGHTA and CDR2 FQGNSA. The CDR3 nucleotides read TGTGCCAGCAGCTCGGGGAGCCTGAACACCGGGGAGCTGTTTTTT. Amino acid sequence: CASSSGSLNTGELFF.

The sample holds one count of this clone. The chain employs TRBV10-3 and TRBJ2-1; 7 bases map to TRBD2. The germline V gene has CDR1 ENHRY and CDR2 SYGVKD. The trim removed 5 bases at V and 8 bases at J, leaving 9 bases unmatched. The CDR3 is 14 residues long. CDR3 DNA: TGTGCCATCAGTACCCCCGGGACTACAGATGAGCAGTTCTTC. Residues: CAISTPGTTDEQFF.

The chain couples TRBV2 to TRBJ2-5; 8 bases agree with TRBD1. Germline CDR1 and CDR2: SNHLY and FYNNEI. This CDR3 is 11 amino acids long. Trimming took 1 base from V and 13 from J; bases not matched to a gene: 2. CDR3 sequence reads: CASSEGDRSYF. The CDR3 coding sequence is TGTGCCAGCAGTGAAGGGGACAGGTCGTACTTC.

This clone has a handful of counts. The genes are TRBV4-1 and TRBJ2-7; possible D gene TRBD1, 5 bases. The V and J ends lost 0 bases and 3 bases respectively, with 6 bases between them. This CDR3 comprises 13 residues. Germline CDR1 reads MGHRA; CDR2 reads YSYEKL. CDR3 sequence (DNA): TGCGCCAGCAGCCAAGACAGGGTCTACGAGCAGTACTTC. It encodes CASSQDRVYEQYF.

This chain connects TRBV4-1 to TRBJ1-5; the D is unclear. Per the germline V gene, CDR1 is MGHRA and CDR2 is YSYEKL. This CDR3 has 16 amino acids. The germline V and J ends were trimmed by 3 bases and 2 bases, with 14 bases remaining between them. CDR3: CASSHSKGAGNQPQHF. The CDR3 coding sequence is TGCGCCAGCAGCCACTCCAAGGGAGCAGGCAATCAGCCCCAGCATTTT.

The CDR3 nucleotides read TGTGCCAGCAGCGACTCCGGCGGAGCTTCCTACGAGCAGTACTTC. Its protein product is CASSDSGGASYEQYF. The rearrangement uses TRBV7-2 and TRBJ2-7; D gene uncertain. The CDR3 runs 15 residues. The germline gives CDR1 SGHTA, CDR2 FQGNSA. V lost 5 bases and J 1 base, leaving 15 bases between the germline ends.

V usage is TRBV28 and J usage is TRBJ2-7; 7 bases map to TRBD1. Germline-derived CDR1 and CDR2 are MDHEN and SYDVKM. The J segment lost 0 bases and the V segment lost 3 bases, leaving 8 bases of the junction unmatched. This CDR3 spans 16 amino acids. The CDR3 DNA is TGTGCCAGCAGTTTTCGACAGGGCCGCTTCTCCTACGAGCAGTACTTC. Residues: CASSFRQGRFSYEQYF.

This clone was observed a few times. The rearrangement uses TRBV19 and TRBJ1-5; D perhaps matches TRBD1 (6 bases). The V and J ends lost 6 bases and 6 bases respectively, with 12 bases between them. Germline-derived CDR1 and CDR2 are LNHDA and SQIVND (reference sequence). This CDR3 has 13 amino acids. CDR3 coding DNA: TGTGCCAGTAGCCTCCAGGGGTTTCAGCCCCAGCATTTT. It yields the protein CASSLQGFQPQHF. Variable domain in full (rest from reference TRBV19 and TRBJ1-5): DGGITQSPKYLFRKEGQNVTLSCEQNLNHDAMYWYRQDPGQGLRLIYYSQIVNDFQKGDIAEGYSVSREKKESFPLTVTSAQKNPTAFYLCASSLQGFQPQHFGDGTRLSIL.

The V and J genes are TRBV28 and TRBJ1-6; a weak D match, TRBD1 (5 bases). Germline CDR1 MDHEN, CDR2 SYDVKM. The length of the CDR3 is 15 residues. The germline V and J ends were trimmed by 2 bases and 5 bases, with 10 bases remaining between them. Here the CDR3 DNA reads TGTGCCAGCAGTTTAAGTGACAGTAATAATTCACCCCTCCACTTT. Its translation is CASSLSDSNNSPLHF.

This chain connects TRBV18 to TRBJ1-1; D possibly corresponds to TRBD1 (5 bases). The CDR3 covers 14 residues. V shed 6 bases and J shed 4 bases, with 15 bases lying between them. CDR1 and CDR2 (germline): KGHSH, LQKENI. CDR3 in amino acids: CASSPEGRSTEAFF. For the CDR3, the DNA is TGTGCCAGCTCGCCCGAGGGGAGGAGCACTGAAGCTTTCTTT.

V and J are TRBV11-2 and TRBJ1-6; maybe TRBD1 (5 bases). The CDR3 length is 15 residues. Germline V gives CDR1 SGHAT, CDR2 FQNNGV. The V gene lost 5 bases and the J gene lost 3 bases, with 11 bases spanning the gap. CDR3 DNA: TGTGCCAGCAGCATTCAGGGCGGCTATAATTCACCCCTCCACTTT. It codes for CASSIQGGYNSPLHF.

This clone was detected once. This sequence joins TRBV10-2 and TRBJ2-3; TRBD2 aligns across 12 bases. Germline assignment: CDR1 WSHSY and CDR2 SAAADI. V shed 6 bases and J 2 bases; nucleotides not matched to a gene: 3. There are 15 residues in the CDR3. CDR3 DNA sequence: TGCGCCAGCAGAGGGACTAGCGGGTACACAGATACGCAGTATTTT. Amino acid sequence: CASRGTSGYTDTQYF.

This clone has only one observation. The J gene is TRBJ1-2, the V gene TRBV16; 9 nucleotides match TRBD1. CDR3 size: 16 residues. Germline lookup yields CDR1 KGHSY and CDR2 FQNENV. Unmatched junction bases numbered 12, after V lost 2 bases and J lost 8 bases. CDR3 sequence: CASSQLRDRDRAGYTF. The CDR3 nucleotides are TGTGCCAGCAGCCAACTCCGGGACAGGGATCGTGCCGGCTACACCTTC.

The CDR3 is CASSPAGELMDTEAFF. The CDR3 nucleotides are TGTGCCAGCTCACCCGCGGGTGAATTAATGGACACTGAAGCTTTCTTT. V is TRBV18 and J is TRBJ1-1, with unresolved D. The CDR3 is made up of 16 amino acids. Germline lookup yields CDR1 KGHSH and CDR2 LQKENI. Trimming cost V 3 bases and J 3 bases, with 17 bases left between them.

The chain carries TRBV9 and TRBJ2-2, with D uncertain. CDR1 and CDR2 (germline): SGDLS, YYNGEE. CDR3 length: 15 residues. V gave up 3 bases and J gave up 1 base, with 10 bases separating them. The CDR3 DNA sequence: TGTGCCAGCAGCGCCCTGGCCAAGAACACCGGGGAGCTGTTTTTT. Its translation is CASSALAKNTGELFF.

The DNA for the CDR3 is TGTGCCAGCAGCCTCCAAAGCCACCAAGAGACCCAGTACTTC. It translates to CASSLQSHQETQYF. The chain recombines TRBV7-2 with TRBJ2-5; D remains unclear. CDR1 and CDR2 from the germline V gene are SGHTA and FQGNSA. The CDR3 runs to 14 residues. The germline V and J ends were trimmed by 5 bases and 0 bases, with 10 bases remaining between them.

The CDR3 DNA reads as TGTGCCATCAGTGGGGAGCGTAGCGGGAGGAGCAATGAGCAGTTCTTC. It specifies CAISGERSGRSNEQFF. This sequence joins TRBV10-3 and TRBJ2-1; 10 positions match TRBD2. The V and J ends lost 4 bases and 6 bases, in that order; junction bases with no gene match: 9. Germline V gene data show CDR1 as ENHRY and CDR2 as SYGVKD. The CDR3 loop spans 16 amino acids.

The chain employs TRBV6-1 and TRBJ1-3; D is possibly TRBD1 (5 bases). The CDR3 has 16 amino acids. Germline V CDR1 and CDR2: MNHNS, SASEGT. Trimming removed 0 bases at V and 4 bases at J, with 13 bases between. CDR3 DNA sequence: TGTGCCAGCAGTGAAGCGCCGGCAGGGCACGGAAACACCATATATTTT. Its translation: CASSEAPAGHGNTIYF.

The genes are TRBV7-6 and TRBJ2-7, with 11 nucleotides matching TRBD2. CDR1 is SGHVS, CDR2 FNYEAQ, per germline. V gave up 4 bases and J gave up 7 bases; unmatched junction bases: 9. The CDR3 has 15 amino acids. Here the CDR3 reads CASSSTSGGPSEQYF. The CDR3 bases are TGTGCCAGCAGCTCCACTAGCGGGGGCCCCTCGGAGCAGTACTTC.

J is TRBJ1-1 and V is TRBV6-1, with 7 bases aligning to TRBD1. The CDR3 length is 11 residues. Germline CDR1 MNHNS, CDR2 SASEGT. Germline trimming cut 3 bases from V and 10 bases from J; bases unmatched to any gene: 2. CDR3 in DNA: TGTGCCAGCAGTGACAGGGGGGTAGCTTTCTTT. This encodes CASSDRGVAFF.

The genes are TRBV9 and TRBJ1-1; TRBD1 matches at 7 bases. CDR1 is SGDLS, CDR2 YYNGEE, per germline. CDR3 length: 16 residues. After removal of 3 bases from V and 3 bases from J, the junction contained 11 bases not matched to a gene. Here the CDR3 reads CASSARATGVDTEAFF. CDR3 coding DNA: TGTGCCAGCAGCGCACGTGCAACAGGGGTGGACACTGAAGCTTTCTTT.

The J gene is TRBJ2-3, the V gene TRBV10-3; 7 nucleotides align to TRBD1. CDR1 and CDR2 (germline): ENHRY, SYGVKD. J gave up 6 bases and V 4 bases, and 13 bases lay outside the gene matches. The CDR3 is 16 residues long. The CDR3 DNA follows: TGTGCCATCAGTGGTAGAGGGGGCATGCAGTCGGATACGCAGTATTTT. Protein: CAISGRGGMQSDTQYF.

The chain employs TRBV30 and TRBJ1-1; the D is unclear. The CDR3 is made up of 13 amino acids. Germline V gene sequence: CDR1 GTSNPN, CDR2 SVGIG (reference sequence). Trimming shortened V by 3 bases and J by 5 bases, and 13 bases separated the two germline ends. CDR3 coding DNA: TGTGCCTGGAGATACAGTGTGGGTACTGAAGCTTTCTTT. As protein: CAWRYSVGTEAFF.

J is TRBJ1-1 and V is TRBV19; 11 nucleotides line up with TRBD1. This CDR3 is built from 14 residues. Germline V gene data show CDR1 as LNHDA and CDR2 as SQIVND (reference sequence). V gave up 6 bases and J gave up 5 bases; unmatched junction bases: 5. CDR3 DNA sequence: TGTGCCAGTAGACAGGACAGGGGGCTGACTGAAGCTTTCTTT. This gives the protein CASRQDRGLTEAFF.

The gene calls are TRBV27 and TRBJ1-1; D might be TRBD1 (6 bases). Germline V lookup: CDR1 MNHEY, CDR2 SMNVEV (reference sequence). V shed 4 bases and J shed 5 bases, with 23 bases lying between them. The CDR3 contains 17 residues. CDR3 nucleotides: TGTGCCAGCAGTTCGCCCCGGGTCTCGGACAGTCGTACTGAAGCTTTCTTT. Translated: CASSSPRVSDSRTEAFF.

This clone turned up a few times. The rearrangement joins TRBV28 to TRBJ1-4, with D possibly matching TRBD1 (5 bases). Germline V gene data show CDR1 as MDHEN and CDR2 as SYDVKM. CDR3 size: 14 residues. Trimming stripped 7 bases from V and 8 bases from J, with 17 bases between. Here the CDR3 DNA reads TGTGCCAGCACCGCGACAGCCGAAGACGAAAAACTGTTTTTT. Amino acids: CASTATAEDEKLFF.

The chain uses TRBV19 and TRBJ1-5; no definite D call. Germline V gene data show CDR1 as LNHDA and CDR2 as SQIVND (reference sequence). The V end lost 3 bases, the J end lost 0 bases, and 9 bases lay between the germline ends. The length of the CDR3 is 15 residues. The CDR3, as DNA: TGTGCCAGTAGTATTCCGCAGTATAGCAATCAGCCCCAGCATTTT. It codes for CASSIPQYSNQPQHF.

J is TRBJ1-5 and V is TRBV7-2; 12 bases match TRBD1. Germline lookup yields CDR1 SGHTA and CDR2 FQGNSA. The CDR3 is 18 residues long. With V trimmed by 5 bases and J by 2 bases, 10 bases remained unmatched. CDR3 region: CASSRGGQGATGNQPQHF. The CDR3 DNA reads TGTGCCAGCAGCCGGGGGGGACAGGGGGCAACGGGCAATCAGCCCCAGCATTTT.